This T cell receptor beta chain was recovered during a study of OX40 agonist ivuxolimab in advanced cancers. For the study at large: Patients undergoing dose escalation presented with hepatocellular carcinoma, melanoma, renal cell or head and neck cancer. Prior anti-PD-1, anti-PD-L1 or anti-CTLA-4 therapy did not bar entry, and more than 35% had some.

Worth noting for this clone: Its antigen is undetermined.

Overall study results and limits: Normalized T-cell clonal expansion was also low in some nonresponders.

This CDR3 has 15 amino acids. V shed 6 bases and J shed 4 bases, with 19 bases lying between them. CDR1 SQVTM and CDR2 ANQGSEA come from the germline V gene. TCRdb keeps only in-frame clones here, not all; method: immunoSEQ multiplex PCR. This sample yields some 20,000 clones, of which approximately 80% are seen a single time; under 55% belongs to the top ten. This TCR was sampled from an adult with an advanced solid tumor such as melanoma, head and neck, liver or kidney cancer. The sequenced sample was CD4+ or CD8+ T cells sorted from blood, obtained in a trial of the OX40 agonist ivuxolimab. V and J are TRBV29-1 and TRBJ2-1; possible D gene TRBD2, 6 bases. CDR3 in DNA: TGCAGCGTGGATTTCGGGGGTACCCCTTACAATGAGCAGTTCTTC. Translation gives CSVDFGGTPYNEQFF.